Listed here are 5 T cell receptor beta chains from one sample, sequenced in a study of CD8+CD57+ T cells in acquired aplastic anemia. CDR3 and TCR beta VDJ profiling relied on genomic DNA as the template. Via MiXCR, TCRdb re-called the reads, giving one row per CDR3 protein. The sample carries 150,000 to 200,000 distinct CDR3 sequences, about three fifths recorded once. Sequenced material: sorted CD4+, CD8+, or CD8+CD57+ T cells (not recorded which) from PBMCs. The receptors come from a human donor with severe aplastic anemia or a healthy control (not recorded which).

The rearrangement links TRBV19 to TRBJ1-6; D is perhaps TRBD1 (5 bases). V lost 6 bases, J lost 9 bases, and 21 bases lay in between. The CDR3 length is 16 residues. Germline V gene data show CDR1 as LNHDA and CDR2 as SQIVND (reference sequence). The DNA for the CDR3 is TGTGCCAGTAGCCCTCCCCCAGGGATACGGGGTTCACCCCTCCACTTT. This encodes CASSPPPGIRGSPLHF.

The chain links TRBV10-2 to TRBJ2-1; a weak D match, TRBD2 (5 bases). CDR1 WSHSY and CDR2 SAAADI come from the germline V gene. The CDR3 is 13 amino acids. The V end was cut by 4 bases, the J end by 10 bases, with 14 bases between. CDR3 protein: CASSASPTGEQFF. CDR3 sequence (DNA): TGCGCCAGCAGTGCGAGCCCTACGGGGGAGCAGTTCTTC.

As for this clonotype: The junction differs from germline at one of its ends, possibly a read error. The V and J genes are TRBV19 and TRBJ1-6; D remains unclear. The germline CDR1 and CDR2 sequences are LNHDA and SQIVND (reference sequence). The CDR3 extends over 9 amino acids. The CDR3 DNA sequence: TGTGCCAGTAGTATAGATCATGACTTT. Its protein is CASSIDHDF.

Details on this clonotype: This CDR3 is missing its conserved last phenylalanine or tryptophan, likely due to a read error. The DNA is left out, because the CDR3 cannot be placed on it with certainty; the CDR3 is given as TCRdb lists it. The gene calls are TRBV12-3 or TRBV12-4 and TRBJ2-1. The CDR3 totals 9 residues, both ends included. Here the CDR3 reads CASSPTAFN.

The rearrangement joins TRBV29-1 to TRBJ1-2; D is unclear. V was trimmed by 4 bases and J by 0 bases, leaving 6 bases between them. The germline gives CDR1 SQVTM, CDR2 ANQGSEA. The CDR3 has 12 residues. The CDR3 here is CSVVLPNYGYTF. The CDR3 bases are TGCAGCGTTGTGCTCCCTAACTATGGCTACACCTTC.